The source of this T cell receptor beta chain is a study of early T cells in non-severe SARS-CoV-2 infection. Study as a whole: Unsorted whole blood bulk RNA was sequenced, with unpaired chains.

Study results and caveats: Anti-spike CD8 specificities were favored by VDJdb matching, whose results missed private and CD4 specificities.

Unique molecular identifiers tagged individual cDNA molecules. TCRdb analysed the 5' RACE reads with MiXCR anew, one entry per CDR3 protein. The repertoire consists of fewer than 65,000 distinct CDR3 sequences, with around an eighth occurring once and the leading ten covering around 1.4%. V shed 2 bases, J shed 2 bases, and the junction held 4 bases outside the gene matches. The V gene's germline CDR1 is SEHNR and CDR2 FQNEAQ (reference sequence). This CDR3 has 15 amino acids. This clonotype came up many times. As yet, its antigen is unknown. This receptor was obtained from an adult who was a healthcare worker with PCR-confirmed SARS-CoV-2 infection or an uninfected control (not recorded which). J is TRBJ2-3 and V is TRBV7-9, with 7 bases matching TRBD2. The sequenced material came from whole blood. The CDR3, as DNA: TGTGCCAGCAGCTTAAGCGGGGCGAACACAGATACGCAGTATTTT. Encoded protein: CASSLSGANTDTQYF.